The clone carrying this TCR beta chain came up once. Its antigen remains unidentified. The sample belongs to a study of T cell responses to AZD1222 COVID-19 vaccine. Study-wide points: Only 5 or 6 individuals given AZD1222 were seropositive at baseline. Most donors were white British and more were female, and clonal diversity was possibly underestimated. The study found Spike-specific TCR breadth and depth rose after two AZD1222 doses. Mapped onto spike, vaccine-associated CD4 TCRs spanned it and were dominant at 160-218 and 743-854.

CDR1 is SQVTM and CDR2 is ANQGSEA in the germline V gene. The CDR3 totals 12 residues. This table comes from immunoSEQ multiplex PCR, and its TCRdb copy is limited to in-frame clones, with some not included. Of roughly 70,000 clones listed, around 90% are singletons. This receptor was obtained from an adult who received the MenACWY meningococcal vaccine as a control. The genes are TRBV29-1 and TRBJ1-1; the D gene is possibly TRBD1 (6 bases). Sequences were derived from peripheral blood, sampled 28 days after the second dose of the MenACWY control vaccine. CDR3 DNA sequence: TGCCGTGGGGGCAACAAGAACACTGAAGCTTTCTTT. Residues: CRGGNKNTEAFF.